The entry below describes one T cell receptor beta chain. Its target is not known. TCRdb analysed the 5' RACE reads with MiXCR anew, one entry per CDR3 protein. Altogether 70,000 to 80,000 distinct CDR3 sequences are present, around 7% being singletons, with the ten largest covering approximately 29%. This CDR3 has 14 residues. The germline V and J ends were trimmed by 1 base and 5 bases, with 12 bases remaining between them. CDR1 and CDR2 (germline): MGHRA, YSYEKL. This specimen comes from a study of T cells after yellow fever vaccination. The study's findings and limits: Clones from primary vaccination mostly reappeared after the booster (96% CD4, over 85% CD8).

The sequence was collected from a man aged 18 to 29 who received the YFV17D yellow fever vaccine. The chain joins TRBV4-1 to TRBJ2-7, with D perhaps matching TRBD2 (5 bases). The material was CD8+ T cells sorted from PBMCs, obtained roughly 10 days after the first yellow fever vaccination. The CDR3 is CASSQGVLGDEQYV. The CDR3 DNA is TGCGCCAGCAGCCAAGGGGTACTAGGCGACGAGCAGTACGTC.